What follows is one T cell receptor beta chain and its context. The specificity of this receptor is unknown. Per-nucleotide qualities are absent, and no much larger clonotype sits a single base away. The same CDR3 is also encoded by other DNA sequences in this sample. Using the deep immunoSEQ assay, TCR CDR3 regions were amplified from genomic DNA by multiplex PCR. For each cell subset, the extracted genomic DNA was distributed evenly across all wells of several immunoSEQ 96-well plates, and each plate served as one replicate. For sorted subsets, roughly 0.2 ug genomic DNA, equal to tens of thousands of T cell genomes, was loaded into each replicate PCR. The purified libraries were quantified using a Qubit 3.0 fluorometer, sized with a Bioanalyzer 2100, and then quantified again using the KAPA Library Quantification kit. Every immunoSEQ 96-well plate was sequenced on a separate single-read 150-cycle Illumina NextSeq 550 flow cell. In the paper's pipeline: The immunoSEQ output contained only junctional sequences without quality scores, so filtering could not match that applied to full-length reads. Sequences were annotated with PyIR, a Python wrapper for IgBLAST v1.9, and V/J genes and CDR3 were assigned using IMGT germline references. Any read was removed if the V/J assignment was weak (E-value above 1e-6), the CDR3 was missing, or the read contained stop codons, out-of-frame junctions, or ambiguous translated residues. V3J clonotypes were defined by identical inferred V gene, J gene, and CDR3 amino acid sequence. Percentage overlap between repertoires was calculated by dividing the number of shared unique clonotypes by the size of the smaller repertoire. Richness of each repertoire was evaluated using RTK rarefaction, the Chao1 estimator, and Recon v2.1 estimates of unobserved clonotypes. OLGA was used to compute generation probabilities for all TCRbeta clonotypes that the gDNA method yielded from a few donors. TCRdb holds this immuneACCESS table with in-frame rearrangements only. Some clones are missing; in checked studies, unresolved V genes explain under half, and the rest has no known cause. The DNA gave D and trimming, while V, J and clone size come from that table. This sample holds about 2.4 million clones; over 85% were observed only once. The ten largest clonotypes hold over 0.12% of the sample.

Cut back by 7 bases and 4 bases, the V and J ends lie 10 bases apart. The germline V gene yields MDHEN for CDR1 and SYDVKM for CDR2. The CDR3 measures 12 amino acids from cysteine to phenylalanine. The sequence is cut down to CDR3 DNA, 36 bases in frame from base 1. The data originate from a study of shared clonotypes between healthy human individuals (dated by TCRdb to about 2020). Regarding the complete study: Three men and two women, aged 18 to 49 years, made up the cohort. Different laboratories and diverse techniques were used to prepare libraries and sequence TCR repertoires, to increase sequencing depth and limit assay-specific biases. Blood TCR repertoires of five healthy adults were deeply sequenced to estimate repertoire size and the extent of clonotype sharing between individuals. For each donor, three plates each were used for CD4 naive and CD4 memory, two plates were used for CD8 naive, and one plate was used for CD8 memory. Each donor's leukapheresis produced roughly between about 0.9 and 9.5 billion PBMCs.

Healthy HIV-negative adults with no recently reported acute infections or vaccinations were included as donors. Every donor was a Caucasian adult residing in Nashville, Tennessee, USA. CD4+ T cells were enriched by magnetic negative selection, after which naive cells were positively selected on CD45RA and the negative fraction was taken as the memory subset. Blood was obtained by leukapheresis, after which PBMCs were separated by Ficoll-Histopaque density gradient centrifugation and cryopreserved in liquid nitrogen vapor phase. Purity and quantity of every magnetically sorted T cell population were checked by analytical flow cytometry. Genomic DNA was isolated from every sorted fraction and measured by UV absorbance on a Nanodrop 2000c. Overall results and qualifications from the work: Estimated clonotype richness was generally larger for naive than for memory subsets. The genetic and exposure-history diversity represented was limited by the small number of donors. Compared with non-shared clonotypes, clonotypes shared by all four sorted-subset donors had higher generation probabilities. Incomplete sequencing was indicated by rarefaction of sorted-subset datasets, despite the large sequencing depth. Based on pairwise subsampling, the degree of clonotype sharing among donors was expected to be affected by sequencing depth. Sharing across a few donors was observed for approximately 4.6% of naive CD4, 3% to 3.5% of naive CD8, over 2% of memory CD4, and approximately 0.41% of memory CD8 clonotypes. Sampling was restricted to blood, and TCR repertoires in tissue are likely to differ from TCR repertoires in blood.

The chain joins TRBV28 to TRBJ1-2; the D gene identity is not certain. The specimen was naive CD4+ T cells sorted from blood. Reading the label with the study, this specimen's cell subset or site is: CD45RA+ positively selected. This clonotype was sampled from a man younger than 35 in good health. The DNA sequence is as follows: TGTGCCAGCACTAGTGGAGGCTATGGCTACACCTTC. It is translated as CASTSGGYGYTF.